These T cell receptor beta chains were read from a single sample in a study of T cells after yellow fever vaccination. TCRdb re-analysed the 5' RACE reads in MiXCR, keeping a single row per CDR3 protein. Of 240,000 or so distinct CDR3 sequences detected, 6.9% appear once; the ten largest clones hold approximately 0.87%. The sample was CD4+ T cells sorted from PBMCs, taken 15 days after the yellow fever booster vaccination. Receptor source: a man aged 30-40 years who received the YFV17D yellow fever vaccine. Both conserved end residues are part of each CDR3. Fields, in order: clone size, V gene, D gene, J gene, CDR3 protein, CDR3 DNA. The D gene is left open where the match is weak. Clone size is given for some rows only: seen once, a few or many times, or a class if the clone is expanded.

>few|TRBV20-1|-|TRBJ2-2
CSARAPGRNTGELFF
TGCAGTGCTAGAGCTCCCGGCCGGAACACCGGGGAGCTGTTTTTT
>many|TRBV27|TRBD2|TRBJ2-1
CASSSNIGLARVNEQFF
TGTGCCAGCAGCTCTAATATAGGACTAGCTAGGGTGAATGAGCAGTTCTTC
>-|TRBV7-6|TRBD1|TRBJ2-5
CASSRPRGRETQYF
TGTGCCAGCAGCCGTCCGAGGGGGCGAGAGACCCAGTACTTC
>-|TRBV7-2|-|TRBJ2-7
CASSLESVPPYEQYF
TGTGCCAGCAGCTTAGAGAGTGTGCCACCTTACGAGCAGTACTTC
>many|TRBV20-1|-|TRBJ1-4
CSARGEAEKLFF
TGCAGTGCTAGAGGGGAGGCTGAAAAACTGTTTTTT
>-|TRBV29-1|-|TRBJ2-7
CSGAVQGSSYEQYF
TGCAGCGGAGCTGTTCAGGGGTCCTCATACGAGCAGTACTTC
>many|TRBV5-1|TRBD1|TRBJ2-1
CASSAGTAYNEQFF
TGCGCCAGCAGCGCCGGGACAGCCTACAATGAGCAGTTCTTC
>many|TRBV29-1|TRBD2|TRBJ2-7
CSVEWGEGLKQYF
TGCAGCGTTGAATGGGGGGAGGGCCTCAAGCAGTACTTC
>-|TRBV6-2/TRBV6-3|-|TRBJ2-1
CASSQGRGAVHEQFF
TGTGCCAGCAGTCAGGGGAGAGGGGCCGTACATGAGCAGTTCTTC
>few|TRBV2|-|TRBJ2-4
CASSGSSEGIQYF
TGTGCCAGCAGTGGGTCTAGCGAGGGCATTCAGTACTTC
>-|TRBV5-1|TRBD2|TRBJ2-3
CASSRPGSSGSPRDTQYF
TGCGCCAGCAGCCGCCCCGGGTCTAGCGGGTCACCCAGGGATACGCAGTATTTT
>many|TRBV20-1|-|TRBJ1-1
CSASDQGNTEAFF
TGCAGTGCTAGTGACCAAGGGAACACTGAAGCTTTCTTT